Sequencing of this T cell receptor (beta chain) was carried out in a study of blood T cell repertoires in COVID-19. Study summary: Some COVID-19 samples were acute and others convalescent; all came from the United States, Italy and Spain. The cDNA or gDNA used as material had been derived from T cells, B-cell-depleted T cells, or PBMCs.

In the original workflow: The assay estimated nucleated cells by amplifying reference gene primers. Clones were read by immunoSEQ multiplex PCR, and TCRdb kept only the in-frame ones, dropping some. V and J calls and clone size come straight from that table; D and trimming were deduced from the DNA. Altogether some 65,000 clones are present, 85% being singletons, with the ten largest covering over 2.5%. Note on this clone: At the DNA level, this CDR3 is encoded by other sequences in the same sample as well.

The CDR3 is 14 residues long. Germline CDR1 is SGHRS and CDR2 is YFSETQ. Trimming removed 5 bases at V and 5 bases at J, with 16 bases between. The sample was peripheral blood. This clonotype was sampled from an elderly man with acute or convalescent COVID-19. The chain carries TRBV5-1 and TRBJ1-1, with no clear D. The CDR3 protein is CASSLRDGGTEAFF. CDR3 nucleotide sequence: TGCGCCAGCAGTTTACGGGATGGAGGAACTGAAGCTTTCTTT.